Listed below are T cell receptor beta chains from one sample, sequenced in a study of T-cell reconstitution after alpha-beta-depleted transplantation in children. TCRdb used MiXCR to reprocess the PCR reads, holding one entry per CDR3 protein. The table records 380,000 or so distinct CDR3 sequences, 13% of them present only once. Sequences were derived from PBMCs, sampled from the stem cell graft. Receptor source: a human donor who donated a stem cell graft to a child with Fanconi anemia. CDR3s include the opening cysteine and the closing phenylalanine or tryptophan. Fields, in order: D gene, V gene, clone size, J gene, CDR3 protein, CDR3 DNA. D genes are given only for firm matches. Not every row has a clone size; where given, it reads once, few, many or a size class.

TRBD1	TRBV9	few	TRBJ2-1	CASSVGQGAYNEQFF	TGTGCCAGCAGCGTTGGACAGGGAGCTTACAATGAGCAGTTCTTC
.	TRBV18	.	TRBJ2-7	CASSPTADSYEQYF	TGTGCCAGCTCGCCAACAGCTGACTCCTACGAGCAGTACTTC
.	TRBV5-1	few	TRBJ1-1	CASSSRQLNTEAFF	TGCGCCAGCTCGTCGCGACAGTTGAACACTGAAGCTTTCTTT
TRBD2	TRBV7-8	many	TRBJ2-1	CASSWRLAGDTYNEQFF	TGTGCCAGCAGCTGGAGACTAGCGGGGGACACTTACAATGAGCAGTTCTTC
TRBD1	TRBV5-5	few	TRBJ2-2	CASSTITGGSNTGELFF	TGTGCCAGCAGCACGATTACAGGGGGCTCCAACACCGGGGAGCTGTTTTTT
TRBD1	TRBV9	many	TRBJ1-2	CASSGHMTGKGSYTF	TGTGCCAGCAGCGGGCACATGACAGGGAAAGGGAGCTACACCTTC
TRBD2	TRBV4-3	.	TRBJ2-5	CASSQTSGGQETQYF	TGCGCCAGCAGCCAAACTAGCGGGGGACAAGAGACCCAGTACTTC
TRBD2	TRBV29-1	.	TRBJ2-1	CSVEDGGGGSYNEQFF	TGCAGCGTTGAAGATGGGGGCGGGGGGTCCTACAATGAGCAGTTCTTC
.	TRBV4-3	few	TRBJ1-1	CASSPSPTGLRAEAFF	TGCGCCAGCAGCCCCTCCCCGACAGGTTTGAGGGCTGAAGCTTTCTTT
.	TRBV10-3	few	TRBJ2-3	CAILMDGDTQYF	TGTGCCATCCTGATGGACGGAGATACGCAGTATTTT
.	TRBV7-9	few	TRBJ2-1	CASSSLGVVDQNEQFF	TGTGCCAGCAGCTCCCTCGGGGTGGTTGATCAGAATGAGCAGTTCTTC
.	TRBV25-1	.	TRBJ1-2	CASSELGGGDGYTF	TGTGCCAGCAGTGAATTAGGTGGAGGAGATGGCTACACCTTC
TRBD1	TRBV7-9	.	TRBJ1-1	CASSSQGGANTEAFF	TGTGCCAGCAGCTCACAAGGGGGCGCGAACACTGAAGCTTTCTTT